This T cell receptor (beta chain) was profiled in a study of glioma-infiltrating T cells after dendritic cell vaccination. Study-level background: Samples are from glioblastoma patients in Phase I and II dendritic cell vaccine trials. Patients received autologous tumor lysate-pulsed dendritic cell vaccination between about 2003 and 2013.

Germline lookup yields CDR1 MNHEY and CDR2 SVGAGI. The CDR3 consists of 11 residues. Trimming took 3 bases from V and 5 from J, leaving 3 bases between them. Generated by immunoSEQ multiplex PCR, the TCRdb table keeps only in-frame clones and is missing some. This table holds about 82,000 clones, approximately 90% found once. This clonotype originated in a human donor with glioblastoma. The source material was blood, sampled before dendritic cell vaccination. The rearrangement joins TRBV6-5 to TRBJ2-3; D is unresolved. The CDR3 protein is CASSYRDTQYF. For the CDR3, the DNA is TGTGCCAGCAGTTATAGAGATACGCAGTATTTT.